The TCR beta chain described here comes from a study of cytomegalovirus exposure and HLA in healthy donors. The CDR3 extends over 16 amino acids. The trim removed 4 bases at V and 5 bases at J, leaving 9 bases unmatched. From germline, CDR1 is LGHNA and CDR2 YSLEER. Concerning this clone itself: Antigen: not known.

Primers: 60 Vbeta forward and 13 Jbeta reverse. Assay used: immunoSEQ multiplex PCR; TCRdb lists only in-frame clones, some missing. This table holds approximately 150,000 clones, over 65% found once. Study-wide results and caveats: In a later analysis, donors in an Asian-associated ancestry cluster reportedly had fewer N-insertions in productive TCRs than the cohort mean. What TCR beta sequences reportedly achieved was accurate prediction of HLA-A and HLA-B alleles in most subjects. When analyzed later, a missense DCLRE1C variant was found to be linked to TCR beta V- and J-gene trimming.

The specimen sequenced was PBMCs. This chain joins TRBV4-3 and TRBJ1-4; TRBD1 agrees at 8 bases. The sequence was collected from a man aged 40-49 years in good health and CMV-seropositive. CDR3: CASSPRGQVTNEKLFF. CDR3 in DNA: TGCGCCAGCAGCCCTAGGGGACAGGTAACAAATGAAAAACTGTTTTTT.